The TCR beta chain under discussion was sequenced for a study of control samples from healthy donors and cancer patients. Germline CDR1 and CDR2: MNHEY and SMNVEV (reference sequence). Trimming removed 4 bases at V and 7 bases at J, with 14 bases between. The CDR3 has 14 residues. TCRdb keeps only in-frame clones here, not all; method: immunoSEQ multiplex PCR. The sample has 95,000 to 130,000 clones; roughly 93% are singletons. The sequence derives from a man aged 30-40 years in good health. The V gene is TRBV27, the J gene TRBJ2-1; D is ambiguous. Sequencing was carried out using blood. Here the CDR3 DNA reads TGTGCCAGCAGTTCCCTGAGCTTCGATAATGAGCAGTTCTTC. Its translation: CASSSLSFDNEQFF.